This is a list of T cell receptor beta chains from one sample in a study of T-cell memory formation after mild COVID-19. TCRdb reanalysed the 5' RACE reads using MiXCR and keeps one entry per CDR3 protein. The sample comprises about 350,000 distinct CDR3 sequences, about an eighth of which are singletons, and 20% to 25% rests with the top ten. The sample taken for sequencing was PBMCs or a T cell subset sorted from them (not recorded which). Receptor source: a man between 18 and 29 years old who had mild COVID-19 (a few samples of this study predate the infection). Cell type and time point are not known. Both conserved end residues are part of each CDR3. Each record gives: V gene, clone size, D gene, J gene, CDR3 DNA, CDR3 protein. D genes are given only for firm matches. Clone size appears in some rows only: once, few, many, or a class for an expanded clone.

>TRBV20-1|NA|TRBD2|TRBJ2-1
TGCAGTGCTAGTCCACCGGGGAGGCGGGGGGTCGGCGATGAGCAGTTCTTC
CSASPPGRRGVGDEQFF
>TRBV20-1|few|TRBD1|TRBJ2-5
TGCAGTGCCCTCCCCGGGACAGTACAAGAGACCCAGTACTTC
CSALPGTVQETQYF
>TRBV25-1|few|NA|TRBJ1-2
TGTGCCAGCAGTGAATATTTGGGGGGTAACTATGGCTACACCTTC
CASSEYLGGNYGYTF
>TRBV7-6|NA|NA|TRBJ2-7
TGTGCCAGCAGCTTAGAATCGGGACTCTCCTACGAGCAGTACTTC
CASSLESGLSYEQYF
>TRBV7-2|NA|TRBD2|TRBJ2-5
TGTGCCAGCATGGTCCAGCGGGGGGGGGAGACCCAGTACTTC
CASMVQRGGETQYF
>TRBV11-2|few|NA|TRBJ2-3
TGTGCCAGCAGGGAGGGGGATACGCAGTATTTT
CASREGDTQYF
>TRBV5-1|NA|TRBD1|TRBJ1-1
TGCGCCAGCAGAGCGGACAGGTTTGAAGCTTTCTTT
CASRADRFEAFF
>TRBV24-1|few|TRBD2|TRBJ2-4
TGTGCCACCAGTGATCCCCGGCGGGGGGGAGGAAACATTCAGTACTTC
CATSDPRRGGGNIQYF
>TRBV18|many|NA|TRBJ1-6
TGTGCCAGCTCGAGTGCGTCTACCAATTCACCCCTCCACTTT
CASSSASTNSPLHF
>TRBV6-1|few|TRBD1|TRBJ2-5
TGTGCCAGCAGTAAAGGACAGGCTGGGGAGACCCAGTACTTC
CASSKGQAGETQYF
>TRBV29-1|NA|NA|TRBJ2-4
TGCAGCACTGCGGAATACAAGGAGAGTATAGCCAAAAACATTCAGTACTTC
CSTAEYKESIAKNIQYF
>TRBV5-4|few|NA|TRBJ2-1
TGTGCCAGCAGCTCTGGACAAAAACGGTCCTACAATGAGCAGTTCTTC
CASSSGQKRSYNEQFF
>TRBV6-5|few|NA|TRBJ2-7
TGTGCCAGCAGGATCCGCCGAGCTGGCGAGCAGTACTTC
CASRIRRAGEQYF
>TRBV11-2|NA|TRBD1|TRBJ2-7
TGTGCCAGCAGAACCGGGACAGGGGGTATGGAGCAGTACTTC
CASRTGTGGMEQYF
>TRBV19|few|NA|TRBJ2-5
TGTGCCAGTAGTATAGTGTGGCAAGAGACCCAGTACTTC
CASSIVWQETQYF
>TRBV5-1|many|NA|TRBJ2-2
TGCGCCAGCAGCTTGAAGTTCGGGGGAACCGGGGAGCTGTTTTTT
CASSLKFGGTGELFF
>TRBV5-1|few|NA|TRBJ2-3
TGCGCCAGCAGCTTGGCCTCGGGCTCCACTAGCACAGATACGCAGTATTTT
CASSLASGSTSTDTQYF
>TRBV11-2|many|NA|TRBJ2-1
TGTGCCAGCAGCTTAGGGGTAGAGGAGCAGTTCTTC
CASSLGVEEQFF
>TRBV10-3|few|NA|TRBJ1-3
TGTGCCATCAGGGTGTGGAATGGAAACACCATATATTTT
CAIRVWNGNTIYF
>TRBV20-1|few|NA|TRBJ1-2
TGCAGTGCCTCCCCGGGGGAAGGCTACACCTTC
CSASPGEGYTF
>TRBV21-1|NA|NA|TRBJ1-2
TGTGCCAGCAGCAAAGACAAGTATGGCTACACCTTC
CASSKDKYGYTF